The entry below gives a single TCR beta chain sequence along with its context. Germline CDR1 is GTSNPN and CDR2 is SVGIG (reference sequence). The CDR3 is made up of 13 amino acids. V was shortened by 8 bases and J by 2 bases, with 15 bases between the two germline ends. This entry belongs to a study of blood T cells in healthy people across ages. Alongside a J-beta primer mix, a sample-barcoded 5' primer served in a second PCR lasting roughly 6 to 11 cycles. TCRdb re-called the 5' RACE reads with MiXCR, one entry per CDR3 protein. This sample carries some 750,000 distinct CDR3 sequences, approximately 21% of them seen once, and the ten largest clones take 20% to 25%.

The sequenced sample consisted of blood. V and J are TRBV30 and TRBJ1-1, with D possibly TRBD1 on 5 matching bases. The clonotype originates from a man aged 65-85 years in good health. CDR3 sequence reads: CAGTRDSNTEAFF. The CDR3 nucleotides are TGTGCCGGGACCCGCGACAGTAACACTGAAGCTTTCTTT. The full variable domain, completed using reference TRBV30 and TRBJ1-1, is SQTIHQWPATLVQPVGSPLSLECTVEGTSNPNLYWYRQAAGRGLQLLFYSVGIGQISSEVPQNLSASRPQDRQFILSSKKLLLSDSGFYLCAGTRDSNTEAFFGQGTRLTVV.